This T cell receptor (beta chain) was recovered during a study of graft-versus-host responses after intestinal transplantation. The overall study: Multivisceral, liver-intestinal, or isolated intestinal transplants were given to recipients.

The CDR3 loop spans 15 amino acids. V trimming: 7 bases; J trimming: 0 bases; junction bases outside the gene matches: 9. In germline, CDR1 is SNHLY, CDR2 FYNNEI. Using immunoSEQ multiplex PCR, the repertoire was profiled, and TCRdb retains in-frame clones only, with some absent. The sample has tens of thousands of clones, roughly 96% seen once. Points on this clone: The target antigen is unknown.

The specimen comprised unstimulated CD8+ T cells sorted from spleen or lymph node cells, sampled before transplant. The J gene is TRBJ2-7, the V gene TRBV2; 7 bases match TRBD2. This sequence originates from a human donor who was the organ donor for an intestinal transplant. For the CDR3, the DNA is TGTGCCAGCAACCCAAGCGGACTAGACTCCTACGAGCAGTACTTC. Residues: CASNPSGLDSYEQYF.